The subject of this entry is one TCR beta chain. Sequenced by immunoSEQ multiplex PCR; TCRdb stores in-frame clones only, minus some. The data hold more than 35,000 clones, with 80% observed a single time. The CDR3 is 14 residues long. CDR1 is DFQATT and CDR2 is SNEGSKA in the germline V gene (reference sequence). The junction had 15 bases not matched to a gene; V was cut back by 6 bases and J by 7 bases. This sample was taken from a study of T cell responses to AZD1222 COVID-19 vaccine. This specimen was peripheral blood, taken 28 days after the second dose of the MenACWY control vaccine. The receptor was derived from an adult who received the MenACWY meningococcal vaccine as a control. The rearrangement links TRBV20-1 to TRBJ2-7; the match to TRBD2 covers 7 bases. CDR3 sequence reads: CSASPTGREREQYF. The CDR3 DNA follows: TGCAGTGCAAGTCCTACGGGGCGGGAGCGGGAGCAGTACTTC.